Listed below are T cell receptor beta chains from one sample, sequenced in a study of blood T cells in healthy people across ages. TCRdb ran MiXCR on the 5' RACE reads and lists one entry per CDR3 protein. The table includes 850,000 to 1,300,000 distinct CDR3 sequences, 35% to 50% detected once. Sequenced sample: blood. The receptors were gathered from a woman between 55 and 75 years old in good health. The CDR3 runs from the conserved cysteine through the conserved F or W. Fields, in order: clone size, D gene, J gene, V gene, CDR3 length, CDR3 protein, CDR3 DNA. D genes are given only for firm matches. Clone size, where shown, is once, few, many, or a class for clones that have expanded.

clone size: once
D gene: NA
J gene: TRBJ1-1
V gene: TRBV18
CDR3 length: 15
CDR3 protein: CASSPGAGLNTEAFF
CDR3 DNA: TGTGCCAGCTCACCCGGAGCAGGGTTGAACACTGAAGCTTTCTTT

clone size: few
D gene: NA
J gene: TRBJ2-5
V gene: TRBV3-1
CDR3 length: 14
CDR3 protein: CASSQGEGRGTQYF
CDR3 DNA: TGTGCCAGCAGCCAAGGCGAGGGGCGGGGGACCCAGTACTTC

clone size: NA
D gene: NA
J gene: TRBJ2-3
V gene: TRBV7-7
CDR3 length: 14
CDR3 protein: CASSPGVSTDTQYF
CDR3 DNA: TGTGCCAGCAGCCCGGGGGTTAGCACAGATACGCAGTATTTT

clone size: many
D gene: NA
J gene: TRBJ2-7
V gene: TRBV29-1
CDR3 length: 13
CDR3 protein: CSVDSPGTYEQYF
CDR3 DNA: TGCAGCGTTGATAGTCCAGGGACCTACGAGCAGTACTTC

clone size: once
D gene: NA
J gene: TRBJ1-1
V gene: TRBV18
CDR3 length: 14
CDR3 protein: CASSSALVNTEAFF
CDR3 DNA: TGTGCCAGCTCGTCCGCTTTGGTGAACACTGAAGCTTTCTTT

clone size: NA
D gene: TRBD1
J gene: TRBJ1-2
V gene: TRBV12-3/TRBV12-4
CDR3 length: 16
CDR3 protein: CASSSIRGQDFYGYTF
CDR3 DNA: TGTGCCAGCAGCTCGATTAGGGGACAGGACTTTTATGGCTACACCTTC

clone size: few
D gene: TRBD2
J gene: TRBJ2-7
V gene: TRBV7-8
CDR3 length: 14
CDR3 protein: CASSPGLVSYEQYF
CDR3 DNA: TGTGCCAGCAGCCCGGGACTAGTCTCCTACGAGCAGTACTTC

clone size: NA
D gene: NA
J gene: TRBJ2-1
V gene: TRBV27
CDR3 length: 16
CDR3 protein: CASSPPQRRNYNEQFF
CDR3 DNA: TGTGCCAGCAGCCCACCCCAGCGCAGAAATTACAATGAGCAGTTCTTC

clone size: NA
D gene: NA
J gene: TRBJ2-4
V gene: TRBV12-3/TRBV12-4
CDR3 length: 16
CDR3 protein: CASSLGSVSYQESQYF
CDR3 DNA: TGTGCCAGCAGTTTGGGTTCTGTTTCGTACCAAGAGTCCCAGTACTTC

clone size: NA
D gene: NA
J gene: TRBJ2-7
V gene: TRBV4-2
CDR3 length: 14
CDR3 protein: CAGSQDLSRSEQYF
CDR3 DNA: TGTGCCGGCAGCCAAGATCTGAGTCGTTCCGAGCAGTACTTC

clone size: NA
D gene: NA
J gene: TRBJ1-2
V gene: TRBV20-1
CDR3 length: 13
CDR3 protein: CSARARPGDGYTF
CDR3 DNA: TGCAGTGCTAGAGCTCGGCCCGGCGATGGCTACACCTTC

clone size: NA
D gene: NA
J gene: TRBJ2-7
V gene: TRBV27
CDR3 length: 16
CDR3 protein: CASSLEGGRFSYEQYF
CDR3 DNA: TGTGCCAGCAGTTTGGAAGGGGGAAGGTTCTCCTACGAGCAGTACTTC

clone size: NA
D gene: TRBD2
J gene: TRBJ2-1
V gene: TRBV12-3/TRBV12-4
CDR3 length: 16
CDR3 protein: CASGRLGTSADNEQFF
CDR3 DNA: TGTGCCAGCGGCCGATTGGGGACTAGCGCTGACAATGAGCAGTTCTTC

clone size: many
D gene: TRBD2
J gene: TRBJ2-1
V gene: TRBV20-1
CDR3 length: 16
CDR3 protein: CSARGGGVADYNEQFF
CDR3 DNA: TGCAGTGCTAGAGGGGGAGGGGTAGCAGATTACAATGAGCAGTTCTTC

clone size: few
D gene: NA
J gene: TRBJ1-5
V gene: TRBV4-1
CDR3 length: 16
CDR3 protein: CASSQDPGIVDQPQHF
CDR3 DNA: TGCGCCAGCAGCCAAGATCCAGGGATAGTGGATCAGCCCCAGCATTTT

clone size: NA
D gene: NA
J gene: TRBJ2-1
V gene: TRBV2
CDR3 length: 15
CDR3 protein: CASSVIGSSYNEQFF
CDR3 DNA: TGTGCCAGCAGTGTGATCGGGAGCTCCTACAATGAGCAGTTCTTC

clone size: once
D gene: NA
J gene: TRBJ2-1
V gene: TRBV5-4
CDR3 length: 18
CDR3 protein: CASSLSLTQSSLYNEQFF
CDR3 DNA: TGTGCCAGCAGCTTGTCTCTTACACAGAGCTCCCTATACAATGAGCAGTTCTTC

clone size: NA
D gene: TRBD1
J gene: TRBJ1-4
V gene: TRBV7-9
CDR3 length: 15
CDR3 protein: CASSSTGGVGEKLFF
CDR3 DNA: TGTGCCAGCAGCTCGACAGGGGGCGTGGGTGAAAAACTGTTTTTT

clone size: NA
D gene: NA
J gene: TRBJ2-7
V gene: TRBV10-3
CDR3 length: 15
CDR3 protein: CAISESRPGSYEQYF
CDR3 DNA: TGTGCCATCAGTGAGTCGAGACCCGGGTCCTACGAGCAGTACTTC

clone size: NA
D gene: NA
J gene: TRBJ2-3
V gene: TRBV5-1
CDR3 length: 15
CDR3 protein: CASSFWQGCTDTQYF
CDR3 DNA: TGCGCCAGCAGCTTCTGGCAGGGCTGCACAGATACGCAGTATTTT

clone size: few
D gene: NA
J gene: TRBJ1-1
V gene: TRBV6-2/TRBV6-3
CDR3 length: 18
CDR3 protein: CASSIALLSLREGTEAFF
CDR3 DNA: TGTGCCAGCAGTATAGCACTACTCTCTTTGAGGGAGGGCACTGAAGCTTTCTTT

clone size: NA
D gene: TRBD1
J gene: TRBJ1-1
V gene: TRBV6-6
CDR3 length: 15
CDR3 protein: CASSATQGGGTEAFF
CDR3 DNA: TGTGCCAGCAGTGCTACCCAAGGGGGCGGCACTGAAGCTTTCTTT

clone size: NA
D gene: NA
J gene: TRBJ2-7
V gene: TRBV20-1
CDR3 length: 14
CDR3 protein: CSARARPQGGEQYF
CDR3 DNA: TGCAGTGCTAGAGCTAGGCCCCAGGGTGGCGAGCAGTACTTC

clone size: few
D gene: TRBD2
J gene: TRBJ2-1
V gene: TRBV29-1
CDR3 length: 16
CDR3 protein: CSVEPLSSGTYNEQFF
CDR3 DNA: TGCAGCGTTGAACCGTTGTCTAGCGGGACCTACAATGAGCAGTTCTTC

clone size: few
D gene: TRBD2
J gene: TRBJ2-1
V gene: TRBV12-3/TRBV12-4
CDR3 length: 16
CDR3 protein: CASSLIAGGIYNEQFF
CDR3 DNA: TGTGCCAGCAGTTTAATCGCGGGAGGGATATACAATGAGCAGTTCTTC

clone size: NA
D gene: NA
J gene: TRBJ2-7
V gene: TRBV28
CDR3 length: 13
CDR3 protein: CASSLWSFHEQYF
CDR3 DNA: TGTGCCAGCAGTTTATGGAGTTTCCACGAGCAGTACTTC

clone size: NA
D gene: NA
J gene: TRBJ2-1
V gene: TRBV5-1
CDR3 length: 14
CDR3 protein: CASGGRAENDEQFF
CDR3 DNA: TGCGCCAGCGGGGGACGAGCGGAAAACGATGAGCAGTTCTTC

clone size: few
D gene: NA
J gene: TRBJ2-5
V gene: TRBV29-1
CDR3 length: 14
CDR3 protein: CSVPSNPDQETQYF
CDR3 DNA: TGCAGCGTTCCATCGAATCCAGACCAAGAGACCCAGTACTTC

clone size: NA
D gene: NA
J gene: TRBJ2-7
V gene: TRBV4-2
CDR3 length: 14
CDR3 protein: CASSQGSQAYEQYF
CDR3 DNA: TGTGCCAGCAGCCAAGGATCACAGGCCTACGAGCAGTACTTC

clone size: NA
D gene: NA
J gene: TRBJ1-5
V gene: TRBV9
CDR3 length: 15
CDR3 protein: CASSVGGLANQPQHF
CDR3 DNA: TGTGCCAGCAGCGTAGGCGGGTTGGCCAATCAGCCCCAGCATTTT

clone size: NA
D gene: TRBD1
J gene: TRBJ1-6
V gene: TRBV20-1
CDR3 length: 13
CDR3 protein: CSAVQGVDSPLHF
CDR3 DNA: TGCAGTGCTGTACAGGGGGTGGATTCACCCCTCCACTTT

clone size: NA
D gene: TRBD1
J gene: TRBJ1-4
V gene: TRBV4-1
CDR3 length: 20
CDR3 protein: CASSQDWDRSFGHQNEKLFF
CDR3 DNA: TGCGCCAGCAGCCAAGATTGGGACAGGTCCTTTGGCCACCAAAATGAAAAACTGTTTTTT

clone size: many
D gene: TRBD1
J gene: TRBJ2-7
V gene: TRBV10-3
CDR3 length: 19
CDR3 protein: CAISESKGQGSLGIYEQYF
CDR3 DNA: TGTGCCATCAGTGAGTCGAAGGGACAGGGGTCTCTAGGAATCTACGAGCAGTACTTC

clone size: once
D gene: NA
J gene: TRBJ1-2
V gene: TRBV12-3/TRBV12-4
CDR3 length: 13
CDR3 protein: CASSRGPWGGYTF
CDR3 DNA: TGTGCCAGCAGCCGAGGACCTTGGGGAGGCTACACCTTC

clone size: once
D gene: TRBD2
J gene: TRBJ2-1
V gene: TRBV14
CDR3 length: 16
CDR3 protein: CASSSDGGRAYNEQFF
CDR3 DNA: TGTGCCAGCAGCTCAGACGGCGGGAGGGCCTACAATGAGCAGTTCTTC

clone size: NA
D gene: TRBD2
J gene: TRBJ2-3
V gene: TRBV20-1
CDR3 length: 14
CDR3 protein: CSARDGGGPDTQYF
CDR3 DNA: TGCAGTGCTAGAGACGGCGGGGGGCCAGATACGCAGTATTTT

clone size: once
D gene: TRBD2
J gene: TRBJ2-7
V gene: TRBV20-1
CDR3 length: 12
CDR3 protein: CSASWEGGEQYF
CDR3 DNA: TGCAGTGCTAGTTGGGAGGGAGGGGAGCAGTACTTC

clone size: few
D gene: TRBD2
J gene: TRBJ2-7
V gene: TRBV29-1
CDR3 length: 15
CDR3 protein: CSVALAGTNYNEQYF
CDR3 DNA: TGCAGCGTAGCACTAGCGGGTACTAACTACAATGAGCAGTACTTC

clone size: NA
D gene: NA
J gene: TRBJ2-7
V gene: TRBV11-2
CDR3 length: 14
CDR3 protein: CASSSQILSYEQYF
CDR3 DNA: TGTGCCAGCAGCTCTCAAATCCTCTCCTACGAGCAGTACTTC